This T cell receptor beta chain originates from a study of shared clonotypes between healthy human individuals. Study results and caveats: Lower generation probabilities were found for non-shared clonotypes than for those shared by all four donors.

Method: immunoSEQ multiplex PCR; TCRdb's copy keeps in-frame clones and lacks some. The table records roughly 2.6 million clones, just over 90% of them present only once. Turning to this clone: The antigen remains undetermined.

Looked up from germline, CDR1 is SGHTS and CDR2 is YDEGEE. V dropped 2 bases and J dropped 3 bases, with 15 bases sitting between them. There are 15 residues in the CDR3. The split of CD4+ cells yielded CD45RA+ naive and CD45RA-negative memory subsets. The gene calls are TRBV5-8 and TRBJ2-7; perhaps TRBD2 as D (6 bases). Sequenced sample: naive CD4+ T cells sorted from blood. The subset here: CD45RA+ positively selected. The origin of this receptor is a man aged 18 to 29 in good health. The CDR3 nucleotides are TGTGCCAGCAGCTTTCTCGGGACTCTAAACTACGAGCAGTACTTC. Its protein product is CASSFLGTLNYEQYF.